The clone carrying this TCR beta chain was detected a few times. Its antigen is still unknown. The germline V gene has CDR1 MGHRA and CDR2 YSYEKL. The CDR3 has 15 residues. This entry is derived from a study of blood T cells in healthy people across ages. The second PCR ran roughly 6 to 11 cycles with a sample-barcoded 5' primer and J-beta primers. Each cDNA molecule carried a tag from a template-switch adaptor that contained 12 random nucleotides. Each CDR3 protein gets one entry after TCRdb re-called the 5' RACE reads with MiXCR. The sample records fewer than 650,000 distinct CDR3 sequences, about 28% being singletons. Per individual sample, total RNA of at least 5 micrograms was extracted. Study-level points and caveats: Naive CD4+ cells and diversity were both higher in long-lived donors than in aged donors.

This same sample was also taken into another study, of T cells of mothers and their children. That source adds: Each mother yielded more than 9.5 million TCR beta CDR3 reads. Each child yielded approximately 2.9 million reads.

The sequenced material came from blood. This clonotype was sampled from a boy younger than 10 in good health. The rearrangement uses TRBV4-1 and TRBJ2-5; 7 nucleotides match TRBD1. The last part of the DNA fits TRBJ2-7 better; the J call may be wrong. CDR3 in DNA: TGCGCCAGCAGCCAAAGATGGGGGACAGCTTACGAGCAGTACTTC. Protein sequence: CASSQRWGTAYEQYF.